This TCR beta chain was retrieved from a study of blood T cell repertoires in COVID-19. Study summary: Acute-phase and convalescent COVID-19 samples originated in the United States, Italy and Spain. Sample material is recorded as cDNA or gDNA derived from T cells, B-cell-depleted T cells, or PBMCs.

Data came from immunoSEQ multiplex PCR; TCRdb stores just in-frame clones and leaves some out. The table has 250,000 or so clones, about 91% seen once. Germline V gives CDR1 SGDLS, CDR2 YYNGEE. The CDR3 loop spans 13 amino acids. Trimming took 4 bases from V and 5 from J, leaving 12 bases between them. The source is a woman between 40 and 50 years old who had recovered from COVID-19. The sequencing input was peripheral blood. V is TRBV9 and J is TRBJ2-5, with D possibly TRBD1 on 5 matching bases. The CDR3 spells CASSLRGFETQYF. The CDR3 region has the DNA TGTGCCAGCAGCTTAAGGGGCTTCGAGACCCAGTACTTC.